This TCR beta chain was captured in a study of blood T cell repertoires in COVID-19 (dated by TCRdb to the early 2020s). Background on the whole study: The collaborator samples originated in the United States, Italy and Spain and spanned the acute and convalescent phases of COVID-19. The material from the prospective study consisted of cDNA or gDNA derived from T cells, B-cell-depleted T cells, or PBMCs. Deeply sampled blood TCRbeta repertoires from subjects exposed to, actively infected with, or recovered from COVID-19 were included in the dataset. The repertoires were released in a freely available public database meant as a resource for research on the immune response to SARS-CoV-2. Samples came from the ongoing ImmuneRACE study (first 160 participants) plus 1,254 subjects from 6 global collaborators. Nearly every sample came with metadata listing a de-identified subject ID, COVID-19 status, age in years and sex. Where HLA class I and class II types were available, the types were taken from metadata supplied by the sample provider, not from assay-based typing. Broader findings and caveats from the paper: How much clinical and demographic metadata was included differed by source and by participant, and the metadata was provided uncurated.

At the junction V is shortened by 0 bases and J by 5 bases, with 14 bases in between. CDR1 SGHTS and CDR2 YDEGEE are derived from the germline V gene. Including cysteine and phenylalanine, the CDR3 has 16 amino acids. The CDR3 DNA has 48 bases and is translated from base 1. Participants in the prospective study were enrolled through a virtual design, were aged about 18 to 100 years, and lived in some 24 United States geographic areas. In the prospective study, cohorts were assigned on the basis of participant-reported clinical history obtained from a screening survey and a study questionnaire. Recovered participants in ImmuneRACE Cohort 3 were defined by two consecutive negative NP/OP PCR tests, clearance by a healthcare professional, or resolution of symptoms. Mobile phlebotomists in the prospective study collected whole blood, serum and a nasopharyngeal or oropharyngeal swab from every participant. Additional blood draws and questionnaires over an approximately 2-month period could optionally be provided by prospective study participants. Before DNA extraction, prospective study blood samples were shipped either frozen or at room temperature.

A single count supports this clone. Its cognate antigen has yet to be identified. No base quality information exists; no much larger clone differs at one position. TCRbeta CDR3 regions were amplified from genomic DNA using the immunoSEQ Assay, a bias-controlled multiplex PCR. Per the authors' processing: Within the assay, amplification of reference gene primers was used to estimate how many nucleated cells each sample contained. To quantify the absolute abundance of each unique TCRbeta CDR3 rearrangement, sequence reads were collapsed and filtered. For each sample, productive Simpson clonality was calculated as the square root of Simpson's diversity index over productive rearrangements. TCRdb stores this immuneACCESS table with in-frame sequences only. Part of the clones is absent; in the studies checked, under half of the shortfall reflects unresolved V genes, and no reason is known for the rest. The DNA was the basis for D and trimming; V, J and clone size are from that table. The sample records under 300,000 clones, 80% to 90% of which are singletons. The ten largest make up 1.5% to 2% of the sample.

The sample taken for sequencing was PBMCs or T cells enriched from blood (not recorded which). The source is a woman between 45 and 65 years old who had recovered from COVID-19. The sequence joins TRBV5-8 to TRBJ2-2; TRBD2 could be the D gene, as 6 bases match. Read as DNA, the sequence is TGTGCCAGCAGCTTGGAGAGTAGCGGCACGACCGGGGAGCTGTTTTTT. This gives the protein CASSLESSGTTGELFF.